This passage covers 24 T cell receptor beta chains from one sample sequenced in a study of T cells in Graves' hyperthyroidism and ophthalmopathy. RNA transcripts yielded amplified TCR beta CDR3 regions. First-round RT-PCR targeting the TCR CDR3 was performed with the HTBI primer set. TCRdb reanalysed the multiplex PCR reads using MiXCR and keeps one entry per CDR3 protein. Of approximately 640,000 distinct CDR3 sequences listed, about 18% are singletons. The source material was blood. The source of these receptors is a man over 45 with Graves' hyperthyroidism.

This clonotype occurred a few times. This chain connects TRBV28 to TRBJ2-7; D gene ambiguous. Trimming removed 6 bases from V and 0 bases from J, with 18 bases in between. The CDR3 sequence is 16 residues long. Looked up from germline, CDR1 is MDHEN and CDR2 is SYDVKM. The CDR3: CASSSTPVFSSYEQYF. In DNA, the CDR3 is TGTGCCAGCAGCTCAACGCCCGTATTTAGCTCCTACGAGCAGTACTTC.

The genes are TRBV19 and TRBJ2-2; 11 bases fit TRBD1. Germline CDR1 reads LNHDA; CDR2 reads SQIVND (reference sequence). Germline trimming cut 5 bases from V and 6 bases from J; bases unmatched to any gene: 8. CDR3 length: 16 amino acids. CDR3 in amino acids: CASSLRTGGLAGELFF. DNA of the CDR3: TGTGCCAGTAGTCTCCGGACAGGGGGCTTGGCCGGGGAGCTGTTTTTT.

The V gene is TRBV7-2, the J gene TRBJ2-5, with 7 bases matching TRBD2. Trimming removed 5 bases from V and 5 bases from J; junction bases left unmatched: 11. Per germline, CDR1 SGHTA and CDR2 FQGNSA. This CDR3 has 15 residues. CDR3 sequence: CASSPAAGLGETQYF. CDR3 in DNA: TGTGCCAGCAGCCCCGCGGCTGGACTAGGGGAGACCCAGTACTTC.

This clonotype was seen ten or more times. The gene calls are TRBV20-1 and TRBJ2-3; D remains unclear. The V gene's germline CDR1 is DFQATT and CDR2 SNEGSKA (reference sequence). V was trimmed by 2 bases and J by 3 bases, leaving 9 bases between them. The CDR3 runs to 13 residues. The CDR3: CSARLDLTDTQYF. The DNA of the CDR3 is TGCAGTGCTAGATTAGACTTGACAGATACGCAGTATTTT.

This clonotype was found many times. This chain joins TRBV28 and TRBJ1-5; no clear D. Trimming took 3 bases from V and 3 from J, leaving 6 bases between them. This CDR3 is built from 13 residues. Looked up from germline, CDR1 is MDHEN and CDR2 is SYDVKM. This chain's CDR3 is CASSFMANQPQHF. The DNA of the CDR3 is TGTGCCAGCAGTTTCATGGCCAATCAGCCCCAGCATTTT. Drawing the rest from reference TRBV28 and TRBJ1-5, the complete variable domain is DVKVTQSSRYLVKRTGEKVFLECVQDMDHENMFWYRQDPGLGLRLIYFSYDVKMKEKGDIPEGYSVSREKKERFSLILESASTNQTSMYLCASSFMANQPQHFGDGTRLSIL.

The chain recombines TRBV4-3 with TRBJ2-7; 7 bases are a match to TRBD2. With 3 bases clipped from V and 0 bases from J, the junction kept 2 bases outside the gene matches. CDR1 is LGHNA and CDR2 is YSLEER in the germline V gene. The CDR3 totals 14 residues. The CDR3 coding sequence is TGCGCCAGCAGCCAGACTAGCCACTCCTACGAGCAGTACTTC. Translation gives CASSQTSHSYEQYF.

In its sample, this clonotype was seen many times. The rearrangement uses TRBV20-1 and TRBJ2-7; D is possibly TRBD1 (5 bases). Germline values: CDR1 DFQATT, CDR2 SNEGSKA (reference sequence). This CDR3 comprises 14 residues. The V end was cut by 0 bases, the J end by 4 bases, with 13 bases between. CDR3 sequence: CSARDTGRGYEQYF. CDR3 in DNA: TGCAGTGCTAGAGATACAGGTAGGGGATACGAGCAGTACTTC.

The chain is built from TRBV4-1 and TRBJ2-3; D gene ambiguous. Germline-derived CDR1 and CDR2 are MGHRA and YSYEKL. This CDR3 is 16 amino acids long. Trimming stripped 4 bases from V and 3 bases from J, with 17 bases between. The CDR3 region has the DNA TGCGCCAGCAGCCTAGTTGACGTCCGTGGGACAGATACGCAGTATTTT. Its protein product is CASSLVDVRGTDTQYF.

The chain joins TRBV10-3 to TRBJ2-2, with TRBD1 as a possible D gene (6 bases). CDR3 length: 17 amino acids. Trimming shortened V by 5 bases and J by 1 base, and 17 bases separated the two germline ends. Germline CDR1 and CDR2: ENHRY and SYGVKD. The chain's CDR3 is CAISNPGVTENTGELFF. In DNA form, the CDR3 reads TGTGCCATCAGTAACCCAGGGGTGACAGAGAACACCGGGGAGCTGTTTTTT.

This clonotype has a count of ten or more. The chain has TRBV7-9 and TRBJ1-1; a possible D gene is TRBD1 (5 bases). V was clipped by 8 bases and J by 6 bases, with 16 bases between them. Germline CDR1 reads SEHNR; CDR2 reads FQNEAQ (reference sequence). The CDR3 extends over 13 amino acids. The DNA for the CDR3 is TGTGCCAGCGAACTCCTTTCAGGGTCTGAAGCTTTCTTT. Its translation: CASELLSGSEAFF.

This clonotype has at least ten counts. The chain is built from TRBV18 and TRBJ1-1; D not certain. This CDR3 contains 15 residues. Germline assignment: CDR1 KGHSH and CDR2 LQKENI. V lost 0 bases to trimming and J lost 5 bases, with 13 bases between them. The CDR3 reads CASSPPTTQRTEAFF. The CDR3 DNA reads TGTGCCAGCTCACCACCGACCACCCAGAGGACTGAAGCTTTCTTT.

This rearrangement joins TRBV29-1 to TRBJ2-4; TRBD1 might be the D (6 bases). This CDR3 contains 12 residues. Germline lookup yields CDR1 SQVTM and CDR2 ANQGSEA. V lost 3 bases, J lost 4 bases, and 7 bases lay in between. CDR3 amino acids: CSVEQGKNIQYF. CDR3 nucleotides: TGCAGCGTTGAGCAGGGGAAAAACATTCAGTACTTC. Full variable domain (missing parts from reference TRBV29-1 and TRBJ2-4): SAVISQKPSRDICQRGTSLTIQCQVDSQVTMMFWYRQQPGQSLTLIATANQGSEATYESGFVIDKFPISRPNLTFSTLTVSNMSPEDSSIYLCSVEQGKNIQYFGAGTRLSVL.

The chain joins TRBV20-1 to TRBJ1-2; 10 bases map to TRBD1. Germline CDR1 reads DFQATT; CDR2 reads SNEGSKA (reference sequence). The CDR3 extends over 16 amino acids. V lost 1 base, J lost 4 bases, and 9 bases stayed unmatched. The CDR3 sequence: CSARVGQGQGVYGYTF. The CDR3 DNA reads TGCAGTGCTAGAGTAGGCCAAGGACAGGGGGTCTATGGCTACACCTTC.

The gene calls are TRBV10-3 and TRBJ1-3; the D is unclear. V lost 6 bases and J 0 bases, leaving 9 bases between the germline ends. This CDR3 region has 14 residues. Germline CDR1 ENHRY, CDR2 SYGVKD. Written as DNA, the CDR3 is TGTGCCATCAGCAGTCCCTCCTCTGGAAACACCATATATTTT. This encodes CAISSPSSGNTIYF.

This clonotype was seen many times. The chain combines TRBV6-1 with TRBJ2-1; D is unresolved. V was cut by 5 bases and J by 2 bases, with 16 bases left in between. The length of the CDR3 is 16 residues. Germline assignment: CDR1 MNHNS and CDR2 SASEGT. The CDR3 region has the DNA TGTGCCAGCAGTATCCAGTTAGGGATCACCTACAATGAGCAGTTCTTC. Translation gives CASSIQLGITYNEQFF.

The V call is TRBV30, the J call TRBJ2-7, with 10 bases that match TRBD1. Losses at the gene ends were 0 bases for V and 3 bases for J; bases not matched to a gene: 5. This CDR3 spans 15 amino acids. Looked up from germline, CDR1 is GTSNPN and CDR2 is SVGIG (reference sequence). The CDR3 coding sequence is TGTGCCTGGAGTGTAGGGACAGGGGCATACTACGAGCAGTACTTC. This gives the protein CAWSVGTGAYYEQYF.

This clonotype turned up a few times. The chain carries TRBV28 and TRBJ2-4; D uncertain. The V gene lost 3 bases and the J gene lost 3 bases, with 12 bases spanning the gap. This CDR3 comprises 15 residues. Germline-derived CDR1 and CDR2 are MDHEN and SYDVKM. The CDR3 nucleotides are TGTGCCAGCAGTTTCAGTCTTCTTAGCAAAAACATTCAGTACTTC. It encodes CASSFSLLSKNIQYF. Together with reference TRBV28 and TRBJ2-4, the CDR3 gives the full variable domain: DVKVTQSSRYLVKRTGEKVFLECVQDMDHENMFWYRQDPGLGLRLIYFSYDVKMKEKGDIPEGYSVSREKKERFSLILESASTNQTSMYLCASSFSLLSKNIQYFGAGTRLSVL.

CDR3 DNA sequence: TGTGCCAGCAGTCCCAGTGGAGGACACGGGGAGCTGTTTTTT. Translated, it gives CASSPSGGHGELFF. V is TRBV6-2 or TRBV6-3 and J is TRBJ2-2; perhaps D is TRBD1 or TRBD2 (5 bases each). The CDR3 runs to 14 residues. With 5 bases removed from V and 7 bases from J, the gap between germline ends came to 14 bases. Germline V CDR1 and CDR2: MNHEY, SVGEGT.

The table lists this clonotype with many counts. V is TRBV12-3 or TRBV12-4 and J is TRBJ1-1, with a weak D call TRBD1 (6 bases). CDR3 size: 13 residues. V lost 5 bases and J lost 7, with 14 bases in between. The CDR3 is CASSNRTEDEAFF. In nucleotides, the CDR3 is TGTGCCAGCAGTAATCGGACAGAGGATGAAGCTTTCTTT.

The sample holds many counts of this clonotype. This chain links TRBV28 with TRBJ2-7; TRBD1 might be the D (5 bases). The CDR3 is 14 amino acids. From germline, CDR1 is MDHEN and CDR2 SYDVKM. V was shortened by 6 bases and J by 2 bases, with 14 bases between the two germline ends. The CDR3 region is CASRRQGTTYEQYF. The CDR3 nucleotides are TGTGCCAGCAGACGTCAGGGAACCACCTACGAGCAGTACTTC.

This clonotype was seen repeatedly, ten times or more. This chain links TRBV6-2 or TRBV6-3 with TRBJ2-7; D is undetermined. The CDR3 loop spans 12 amino acids. Per the germline V gene, CDR1 is MNHEY and CDR2 is SVGEGT. The V end lost 6 bases, the J end lost 0 bases, and 6 bases lay between the germline ends. The CDR3 bases are TGTGCCAGCAGCTACGACTCCTACGAGCAGTACTTC. It codes for CASSYDSYEQYF.

This clonotype was counted ten times or more. This chain connects TRBV29-1 to TRBJ2-5; D is perhaps TRBD2 (5 bases). Trimming took 4 bases from V and 0 from J, leaving 9 bases between them. The CDR3 consists of 13 residues. Germline lookup yields CDR1 SQVTM and CDR2 ANQGSEA. The CDR3 nucleotides read TGCAGCGTTGTAGGCGGGTACCAAGAGACCCAGTACTTC. Residues: CSVVGGYQETQYF. The complete variable domain, with remaining parts taken from reference TRBV29-1 and TRBJ2-5, reads SAVISQKPSRDICQRGTSLTIQCQVDSQVTMMFWYRQQPGQSLTLIATANQGSEATYESGFVIDKFPISRPNLTFSTLTVSNMSPEDSSIYLCSVVGGYQETQYFGPGTRLLVL.

This clonotype came up many times. The gene calls are TRBV12-3 or TRBV12-4 and TRBJ1-4; perhaps TRBD1 as D (5 bases). Trimming took 3 bases from V and 0 from J, leaving 11 bases between them. The length of the CDR3 is 16 residues. CDR3 loop: CASSFDRSATNEKLFF. As DNA, the CDR3 is TGTGCCAGCAGTTTCGACAGAAGTGCAACTAATGAAAAACTGTTTTTT.

Points on this clonotype: A much more abundant neighbour one base away suggests this may be a read error. Here the CDR3 reads CASSWDQSSYEQCF. As DNA, the CDR3 is TGTGCCAGCAGTTGGGACCAGAGCTCCTACGAGCAGTGCTTC. The chain is built from TRBV6-5 and TRBJ2-7; D may be TRBD1 or TRBD2 (5 bases each). Germline CDR1 is MNHEY and CDR2 is SVGAGI. The CDR3 spans 14 residues.